This T cell receptor beta chain appears in the sequencing data of a study of regulatory T cells in long-lasting Graves disease. Library construction for TCR beta used iRepertoire HTBI primers and Arm-PCR of CDR3 regions. In TCRdb, the multiplex PCR reads were re-called with MiXCR into one record per CDR3 protein. The table has about 300,000 distinct CDR3 sequences, 22% seen once. This clonotype has at least ten counts. Its antigen remains unknown. Findings and caveats of the study: The number of shared public clonotypes was higher in persistent patients (approximately 2,600) than new patients (roughly 970).

Regarding time point: persistent/refractory GD, antithyroid drugs over 5 years with positive TRAb. RNA from PBMCs was the source of the TCR library. The CDR3 length is 12 residues. From germline, CDR1 is SGHTA and CDR2 FQGNSA. Trimming cost V 2 bases and J 8 bases, with 9 bases left between them. The sample in question was peripheral blood mononuclear cells (PBMCs), obtained when the disease was refractory, from a patient treated with antithyroid drugs. The chain recombines TRBV7-2 with TRBJ1-2; unclear D gene. This receptor was identified in a female donor with Graves disease. CDR3 region: CASSLYEGGYTF. The DNA of the CDR3 is TGTGCCAGCAGCTTATATGAGGGCGGCTACACCTTC.